This T cell receptor (beta chain) stems from a study of T cells in Graves' hyperthyroidism and ophthalmopathy. Study information: Once the initial diagnosis was made, peripheral blood was obtained before any treatment. Points from the study as a whole: Blood also carried most thyroid clonotypes expanded above 0.001.

What was amplified from RNA transcripts were TCR beta CDR3 regions. With the HTBI primer set, the TCR CDR3 went through a first round of RT-PCR. In TCRdb, the multiplex PCR reads were re-called with MiXCR into one record per CDR3 protein. This table has about 480,000 distinct CDR3 sequences, roughly 14% appearing once. On this clonotype itself: No antigen is known for it.

Across 18 months, stable Graves' hyperthyroidism was marked by no progression to ophthalmopathy. The study excluded patients with uncontrolled infection, other autoimmune disease, pregnancy or lactation. Material for sequencing was blood. This clonotype was obtained from a young woman with Graves' hyperthyroidism.

The CDR3 protein is CATSDPSTGVNNEQFF. The CDR3 nucleotides are TGTGCCACCAGTGATCCCTCGACAGGGGTAAACAATGAGCAGTTCTTC. V and J are TRBV24-1 and TRBJ2-1, with 8 bases matching TRBD1. This CDR3 is built from 16 residues. The V gene end was trimmed by 3 bases and the J gene end by 5 bases; junction bases not matched to a gene: 8. Germline V gene data show CDR1 as KGHDR and CDR2 as SFDVKD.